The rows below give T cell receptor beta chains drawn from one sample of a study of T cell responses to AZD1222 COVID-19 vaccine. Assay: immunoSEQ multiplex PCR; the TCRdb copy retains only in-frame clones and omits some. This sample yields about 70,000 clones, of which 85% are seen a single time; around 21% belongs to the top ten. Material: peripheral blood, obtained on day 0 of AZD1222 vaccination. These receptors were obtained from an adult in good health. Both conserved end residues are part of each CDR3. A D gene is named only where the DNA matches it firmly. Not all rows give a size; the values are once, few, many and, for expanded clones, a class.

v_call	j_call	clone_size	d_call	cdr3_aa	cdr3_nt
TRBV19	TRBJ1-1	.	.	CASSNLAMNTEAFF	TGTGCCAGTAGTAACCTGGCCATGAACACTGAAGCTTTCTTT
TRBV11-3	TRBJ1-1	.	.	CATSGVRNTEAFF	TGTGCCACCTCGGGGGTAAGGAACACTGAAGCTTTCTTT
TRBV11-2	TRBJ2-7	.	TRBD1	CASSLWGQGLDSIF	TGTGCCAGCAGCTTATGGGGACAGGGATTAGATTCGATTTTC
TRBV27	TRBJ1-1	.	TRBD1	CASSKGQETFF	TGTGCCAGCAGTAAGGGACAGGAGACTTTCTTT
TRBV6-5	TRBJ2-5	.	.	CASTIQGRETQYF	TGTGCCAGCACCATACAGGGTCGAGAGACCCAGTACTTC
TRBV9	TRBJ1-1	.	.	CASSAITEAFF	TGTGCCAGCAGCGCCATCACTGAAGCTTTCTTT
TRBV7-7	TRBJ1-6	.	.	CASSFSRYNSPLHF	TGTGCTAGCAGCTTCAGCCGCTATAATTCACCCCTCCACTTT
TRBV6-1	TRBJ2-3	.	TRBD2	CASSEGVQAGVSDTQYF	TGTGCCAGCAGTGAGGGAGTTCAAGCGGGAGTCTCAGATACGCAGTATTTT
TRBV28	TRBJ2-2	.	.	CASSSPRRLRNTGELFF	TGTGCCAGCAGTTCACCCCGGAGACTTAGGAACACCGGGGAGCTGTTTTTT
TRBV5-1	TRBJ1-6	once	TRBD1	CASSGGTATNSPLHF	TGCGCCAGCAGCGGGGGGACAGCCACTAATTCACCCCTCCACTTT
TRBV2	TRBJ2-7	.	.	CASRNSYEQYF	TGTGCCAGTAGGAACTCCTACGAGCAGTACTTC
TRBV3-1/TRBV3-2	TRBJ1-3	few	.	CASSQDHSSGNTIYF	TGTGCCAGCAGCCAAGATCACAGCTCTGGAAACACCATATATTTT
TRBV7-2	TRBJ1-2	.	TRBD1	CASSLTRQGNYGYTF	TGTGCCAGCAGCTTAACGCGACAGGGGAACTATGGCTACACCTTC
TRBV10-2	TRBJ2-3	.	TRBD2	CASRKGLAADTQYF	TGCGCCAGCAGGAAGGGACTAGCGGCCGATACGCAGTATTTT
TRBV6-5	TRBJ2-7	.	.	CASSYRQVDSRDEQYF	TGTGCCAGCAGTTACAGACAGGTCGACTCTCGGGACGAGCAGTACTTC
TRBV28	TRBJ2-1	.	.	CASSLRGNEQFF	TGTGCCAGCAGTTTACGGGGGAATGAGCAGTTCTTC
TRBV5-1	TRBJ1-4	.	.	CASTLGTNEKLFF	TGCGCCAGCACCCTAGGTACAAATGAAAAACTGTTTTTT
TRBV11-1	TRBJ1-1	.	.	CASSLRFGTPNTEAFF	TGTGCCAGCAGCTTACGTTTCGGGACACCGAACACTGAAGCTTTCTTT
TRBV19	TRBJ1-5	.	.	CASSMATYSNQPQHF	TGTGCCAGTAGTATGGCCACTTATAGCAATCAGCCCCAGCATTTT
TRBV9	TRBJ1-2	.	TRBD1	CASSPGTGRSLSGYTF	TGTGCCAGCAGCCCAGGGACAGGGAGGTCTTTGAGTGGCTACACCTTC
TRBV5-1	TRBJ1-3	few	.	CASSLSQGPGNTIYF	TGCGCCAGCAGCTTGTCGCAGGGGCCGGGAAACACCATATATTTT
TRBV7-9	TRBJ1-3	.	TRBD1	CASSGYRGSSGNTIYF	TGTGCCAGCAGTGGTTACAGGGGGAGCTCTGGAAACACCATATATTTT
TRBV29-1	TRBJ1-1	.	.	CSVTGNTEAFF	TGCAGCGTTACTGGTAACACTGAAGCTTTCTTT
TRBV7-9	TRBJ2-5	.	TRBD2	CASSFPKAPTSGSLETQYF	TGTGCCAGCAGCTTCCCAAAAGCCCCAACTAGCGGGAGTTTGGAGACCCAGTACTTC
TRBV5-1	TRBJ2-1	.	.	CASSFEATSNNEQFF	TGCGCCAGCAGCTTCGAGGCAACCTCTAACAATGAGCAGTTCTTC
TRBV7-2	TRBJ2-5	.	.	CASSLGNWETQYF	TGTGCCAGCAGCCTTGGGAATTGGGAGACCCAGTACTTC
TRBV19	TRBJ2-3	few	.	CASSIGAGKGTDTQYF	TGTGCCAGTAGTATAGGGGCGGGTAAGGGCACAGATACGCAGTATTTT
TRBV5-4	TRBJ2-1	.	.	CASSSGSSDEQFF	TGTGCCAGCAGTTCCGGGAGCTCAGATGAGCAGTTCTTC
TRBV13	TRBJ1-1	.	.	CASSSRAENTEAFF	TGTGCCAGCAGCTCCCGGGCCGAGAACACTGAAGCTTTCTTT
TRBV7-3	TRBJ2-5	.	TRBD1	CASSRGQGRGETQYF	TGTGCCAGCAGCCGGGGACAGGGGCGCGGGGAGACCCAGTACTTC
TRBV10-3	TRBJ1-5	.	.	CAISLGGAAGNQPQHF	TGTGCCATCAGTTTGGGGGGGGCGGCCGGCAATCAGCCCCAGCATTTT
TRBV5-1	TRBJ1-4	.	TRBD1	CASSTGTGGEKLFF	TGCGCCAGCAGCACCGGGACAGGGGGAGAAAAACTGTTTTTT
TRBV7-2	TRBJ1-3	.	.	CASSFQGNTIYF	TGTGCCAGCAGCTTTCAGGGAAACACCATATATTTT
TRBV6-5	TRBJ1-6	.	.	CASTRVQVGNSPLHF	TGTGCCAGCACCCGTGTACAGGTCGGAAATTCACCCCTCCACTTT
TRBV27	TRBJ2-7	.	TRBD1	CASYGQGLNHEQYF	TGTGCCAGCTACGGACAGGGGCTAAACCACGAGCAGTACTTC
TRBV27	TRBJ2-7	.	TRBD1	CASRRPGQGGYEQYF	TGTGCCAGCAGGAGACCGGGACAGGGTGGGTACGAGCAGTACTTC
TRBV7-6	TRBJ1-3	.	.	CASSDRESAGNTIYF	TGTGCCAGCAGTGACCGGGAGTCTGCTGGAAACACCATATATTTT
TRBV7-9	TRBJ2-1	.	.	CASSSRNGEDEQFF	TGTGCCAGCAGCTCCCGTAACGGGGAGGATGAGCAGTTCTTC
TRBV3-1/TRBV3-2	TRBJ2-1	.	.	CASSLDLSTGSEQFF	TGTGCCAGCAGCCTTGATCTATCTACAGGGTCTGAGCAGTTCTTC
TRBV29-1	TRBJ2-5	.	TRBD2	CSVGGRAETQYF	TGCAGCGTGGGGGGGAGGGCGGAGACCCAGTACTTC
TRBV19	TRBJ2-3	.	TRBD2	CASSIQRGAQTDTQYF	TGTGCCAGTAGTATTCAGCGGGGGGCCCAGACAGATACGCAGTATTTT
TRBV27	TRBJ2-7	.	.	CASTRGSSYEQYF	TGTGCCAGCACCCGGGGCAGTAGCTACGAGCAGTACTTC
TRBV30	TRBJ1-1	.	.	CAWSLGYTEAFF	TGTGCCTGGAGTCTAGGGTACACTGAAGCTTTCTTT
TRBV19	TRBJ2-5	.	.	CASRRDGVKETQYF	TGTGCCAGTAGAAGGGACGGCGTCAAAGAGACCCAGTACTTC
TRBV3-1/TRBV3-2	TRBJ2-7	few	TRBD2	CASSPRLAEAYEQYF	TGTGCCAGCAGCCCCCGACTAGCGGAGGCCTACGAGCAGTACTTC
TRBV5-1	TRBJ1-1	.	.	CASSLEVSSEAFF	TGCGCCAGCAGCTTGGAGGTTAGTAGTGAAGCTTTCTTT
TRBV6-4	TRBJ2-2	.	.	CASRDANTGELFF	TGTGCCAGCAGGGACGCGAACACCGGGGAGCTGTTTTTT
TRBV5-6	TRBJ2-7	.	.	CASSSGPGNEQYF	TGTGCCAGCAGCTCGGGCCCGGGCAACGAGCAGTACTTC
TRBV12-5	TRBJ2-7	.	.	CASGKGASYEQYF	TGTGCTAGTGGTAAGGGAGCGAGTTACGAGCAGTACTTC
TRBV11-2	TRBJ1-2	.	.	CASSPTRRGSYGYTF	TGTGCCAGCAGCCCCACAAGGCGGGGGAGCTATGGCTACACCTTC
TRBV9	TRBJ2-1	.	TRBD2	CASSETPGTSGGNEQFF	TGTGCCAGCAGCGAGACCCCCGGGACTAGCGGGGGCAATGAGCAGTTCTTC
TRBV19	TRBJ2-7	.	TRBD1	CASSDRGYYEQYF	TGTGCCAGCTCGGACAGGGGGTATTACGAGCAGTACTTC
TRBV30	TRBJ1-2	.	TRBD1	CAWSRGPNYGYTF	TGTGCCTGGAGCAGGGGGCCGAACTATGGCTACACCTTC
TRBV27	TRBJ2-3	.	TRBD1	CASSRQGGSTDTQYF	TGTGCCAGCAGCCGACAGGGGGGTAGCACAGATACGCAGTATTTT
TRBV6-5	TRBJ1-6	.	.	CASSYSKGIGGSPLHF	TGTGCCAGCAGTTACTCGAAGGGAATTGGAGGTTCACCCCTCCACTTT